Listed below are T cell receptor beta chains from one sample, sequenced in a study of CD8+CD57+ T cells in acquired aplastic anemia. Using its own MiXCR run on the reads, TCRdb lists one record per CDR3 protein. The sample has around 190,000 distinct CDR3 sequences, approximately 60% seen once. The material sequenced was sorted CD4+, CD8+, or CD8+CD57+ T cells (not recorded which) from PBMCs. These TCRs come from a human donor in good health. Each CDR3 is given with its conserved first and last residue. A D gene is named only where the DNA matches it firmly. The size field is filled for only some rows; it gives once, few, many or a size class.

>TRBV7-9|TRBJ2-1|TRBD1|many
CASSLVQTGAYNEQFF
TGTGCCAGCAGCTTAGTTCAAACAGGGGCCTACAATGAGCAGTTCTTC
>TRBV11-3|TRBJ2-7|TRBD2|-
CASSLAGGRAFVYEQYF
TGTGCCAGCAGCTTAGCCGGCGGGAGGGCCTTTGTCTACGAGCAGTACTTC
>TRBV19|TRBJ2-3|TRBD2|-
CASRTSGTDTQYF
TGTGCGAGTAGAACTAGCGGGACAGATACGCAGTATTTT
>TRBV9|TRBJ2-7|-|-
CASSVGGVDEQYF
TGTGCCAGCAGCGTAGGGGGGGTCGACGAGCAGTACTTC
>TRBV6-2/TRBV6-3|TRBJ1-2|-|once
CASTPRGNYGYTF
TGTGCCAGCACCCCGAGGGGTAACTATGGCTACACCTTC
>TRBV19|TRBJ2-7|-|-
CASSMVPGAVHEQYF
TGTGCCAGTAGTATGGTCCCGGGAGCCGTCCACGAGCAGTACTTC
>TRBV20-1|TRBJ1-2|-|-
CSASSAGTSNYGYTF
TGCAGTGCTAGTTCGGCAGGGACATCTAACTATGGCTACACCTTC
>TRBV25-1|TRBJ2-5|-|-
CASGPGAETQYF
TGTGCCAGCGGACCAGGGGCGGAGACCCAGTACTTC
>TRBV6-2/TRBV6-3|TRBJ2-3|-|-
CASSYGTPNTQYF
TGTGCCAGCAGTTACGGGACACCAAATACGCAGTATTTT
>TRBV10-3|TRBJ1-2|-|-
CAISEGRRTSDGYTF
TGTGCCATCAGTGAGGGTAGAAGGACATCCGATGGCTACACCTTC
>TRBV7-9|TRBJ2-7|TRBD1|-
CASSETGTSSYEQYF
TGTGCCAGCAGCGAGACAGGGACCAGCTCCTACGAGCAGTACTTC
>TRBV7-9|TRBJ2-3|TRBD2|few
CASSSMGSGRADTQYF
TGTGCCAGCAGCTCCATGGGGAGTGGGAGGGCAGATACGCAGTATTTT
>TRBV19|TRBJ1-2|TRBD1|-
CASSPNRGDYGYTF
TGTGCCAGTAGCCCTAACAGGGGCGACTATGGCTACACCTTC
>TRBV7-8|TRBJ2-5|TRBD2|-
CASPSGRGETQYF
TGTGCCAGCCCTAGCGGGAGAGGAGAGACCCAGTACTTC
>TRBV24-1|TRBJ2-2|TRBD1|-
CATNHRGSGELFF
TGTGCCACCAATCACAGGGGGTCCGGGGAGCTGTTTTTT
>TRBV15|TRBJ1-2|TRBD1|-
CATSRDNEGAFNYGYTF
TGTGCCACCAGCAGAGATAACGAGGGGGCTTTCAACTATGGCTACACCTTC
>TRBV2|TRBJ1-1|TRBD1|many
CASLGQPWPEAFF
TGTGCCAGCCTGGGACAGCCGTGGCCTGAAGCTTTCTTT
>TRBV7-7|TRBJ2-3|-|-
CASSFQGGETDTQYF
TGTGCCAGCAGCTTCCAGGGAGGAGAAACAGATACGCAGTATTTT
>TRBV24-1|TRBJ1-4|-|-
CATSDYPLEKLFF
TGTGCCACCAGTGACTACCCATTGGAAAAACTGTTTTTT
>TRBV6-1|TRBJ2-6|-|-
CASRHPLSGANVLTF
TGTGCCAGCAGACACCCCCTGTCAGGGGCCAACGTCCTGACTTTC
>TRBV29-1|TRBJ1-1|-|-
CSATTGNTEAFF
TGCAGCGCCACAACAGGGAACACTGAAGCTTTCTTT
>TRBV7-3|TRBJ1-1|-|many
CASSLNQGLNTEAFF
TGTGCCAGCAGCTTAAATCAGGGATTGAACACTGAAGCTTTCTTT
>TRBV25-1|TRBJ1-6|-|-
CASSEYHSPLHF
TGTGCCAGCAGTGAATATCACTCACCCCTCCACTTT
>TRBV19|TRBJ1-1|-|-
CASSIVKMNTEAFF
TGTGCCAGTAGTATAGTCAAGATGAACACTGAAGCTTTCTTT
>TRBV20-1|TRBJ2-1|TRBD2|-
CSARVPRLAEYNEQFF
TGCAGTGCTAGAGTCCCCCGACTAGCGGAATACAATGAGCAGTTCTTC
>TRBV4-2|TRBJ2-3|TRBD2|-
CASSQGLAIRTDTQYF
TGTGCCAGCAGCCAAGGACTAGCTATTCGCACAGATACGCAGTATTTT
>TRBV7-9|TRBJ2-7|-|many
CASSFNYEQYF
TGTGCCAGCAGCTTTAACTACGAGCAGTACTTC
>TRBV7-6|TRBJ2-7|-|-
CASSSRAPKSDEQYF
TGTGCCAGCAGCTCTAGGGCTCCGAAAAGCGACGAGCAGTACTTC
>TRBV25-1|TRBJ1-3|-|-
CASSESGVAGNTIYF
TGTGCCAGCAGTGAATCAGGGGTCGCTGGAAACACCATATATTTT
>TRBV10-3|TRBJ1-1|TRBD1|-
CAIRPGGMNTEAFF
TGTGCCATCAGGCCAGGGGGCATGAACACTGAAGCTTTCTTT
>TRBV24-1|TRBJ2-3|TRBD2|-
CATSDLLAESTDTQYF
TGTGCCACCAGTGATTTGCTAGCGGAGAGCACAGATACGCAGTATTTT
>TRBV12-3/TRBV12-4|TRBJ1-6|TRBD1|many
CASSSGQGYDSPLHF
TGTGCCAGCAGTTCTGGACAGGGCTACGATTCACCCCTCCACTTT
>TRBV11-3|TRBJ2-5|TRBD1|-
CASSSQGQAQRGETQYF
TGTGCCAGCAGTTCACAAGGACAGGCCCAAAGAGGGGAGACCCAGTACTTC
>TRBV5-5|TRBJ2-2|-|many
CASSFAQPWGAGELFF
TGTGCCAGCAGCTTTGCCCAGCCCTGGGGTGCCGGGGAGCTGTTTTTT
>TRBV5-1|TRBJ2-3|TRBD2|-
CASSLDGTTFTDTQYF
TGCGCCAGCAGCCTGGATGGGACTACGTTCACAGATACGCAGTATTTT
>TRBV5-1|TRBJ2-7|-|-
CASSLSVPGTYEQYF
TGCGCCAGCAGCTTGTCGGTCCCGGGAACCTACGAGCAGTACTTC